This record concerns one TCR beta chain sequence. The data were obtained in a study of shared clonotypes between healthy human individuals. The repertoire was sequenced with immunoSEQ multiplex PCR; TCRdb's copy has only in-frame clones and lacks some. The data hold about a million clones, with 76% observed a single time. V lost 1 base, J lost 1 base, and 8 bases lay in between. Germline CDR1 reads SGHNT; CDR2 reads YENEEA. The CDR3 loop spans 15 amino acids. This sequence originates from a man between 18 and 29 years old in good health. Sequencing was done on a sample of memory CD4+ T cells sorted from blood. The subset here: CD45RA-negative fraction. The chain has TRBV11-3 and TRBJ2-1, with unresolved D. CDR3 nucleotides: TGTGCCAGCAGCTTAGTCGGAGCTTCCTACAATGAGCAGTTCTTC. As protein: CASSLVGASYNEQFF.